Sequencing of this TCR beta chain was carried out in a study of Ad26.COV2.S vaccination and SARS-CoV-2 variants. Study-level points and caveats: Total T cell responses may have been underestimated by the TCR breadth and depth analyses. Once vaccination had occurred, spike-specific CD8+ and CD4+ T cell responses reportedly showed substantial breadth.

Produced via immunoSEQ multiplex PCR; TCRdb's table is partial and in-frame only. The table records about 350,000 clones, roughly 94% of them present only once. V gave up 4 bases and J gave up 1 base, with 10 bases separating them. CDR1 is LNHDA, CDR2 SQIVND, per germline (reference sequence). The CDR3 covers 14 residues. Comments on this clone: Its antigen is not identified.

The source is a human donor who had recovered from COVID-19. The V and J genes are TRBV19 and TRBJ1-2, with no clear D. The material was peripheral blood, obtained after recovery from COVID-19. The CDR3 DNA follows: TGTGCCAGTAGTAGGTACGGACTTAACTATGGCTACACCTTC. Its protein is CASSRYGLNYGYTF.